A single sample is the source of the 13 T cell receptor beta chains below, sequenced in a study of T cell changes during pregnancy in multiple sclerosis. The assay was immunoSEQ multiplex PCR, and TCRdb's table has in-frame clones only and misses some. The data contain tens of thousands of clones, 85% to 90% of them seen just once; the ten biggest clones take up over 7.5%. The material was peripheral blood, obtained after pregnancy. The receptors were sampled from a female donor in good health, enrolled as a control in a pregnancy study.

The J gene is TRBJ2-1, the V gene TRBV19; 11 bases line up with TRBD2. The CDR3 totals 13 residues. Germline V lookup: CDR1 LNHDA, CDR2 SQIVND (reference sequence). V dropped 7 bases and J dropped 6; count of bases not matched to a gene: 2. CDR3 region: CASIGTSGNEQFF. CDR3 DNA sequence: TGTGCCAGTATCGGGACTAGCGGCAATGAGCAGTTCTTC.

The chain links TRBV19 to TRBJ2-1, with TRBD2 matching over 12 bases. Germline loops: CDR1 LNHDA, CDR2 SQIVND (reference sequence). The CDR3 consists of 15 residues. The J segment lost 5 bases and the V segment lost 11 bases, leaving 10 bases of the junction unmatched. CDR3 nucleotides: TGTGCCGTCCAGGGGACTAGCGGGTCCGACAATGAGCAGTTCTTC. Amino acid sequence: CAVQGTSGSDNEQFF.

This clone was picked up one time. The chain joins TRBV5-4 to TRBJ1-1, with a weak D call TRBD1 (5 bases). V was clipped by 4 bases and J by 2 bases, with 21 bases between them. This CDR3 contains 17 residues. Germline CDR1 is SGHNT and CDR2 is YYREEE (reference sequence). The CDR3, as DNA: TGTGCCAGCAGCCCATCCGTATTTCAGGGACTTAACACTGAAGCTTTCTTT. Residues: CASSPSVFQGLNTEAFF.

The rearrangement links TRBV7-9 to TRBJ1-5, with 9 nucleotides matching TRBD1. This CDR3 region has 14 residues. Germline CDR1 reads SEHNR; CDR2 reads FQNEAQ (reference sequence). J lost 6 bases, V lost 5 bases, and 5 bases had no gene match. The CDR3 protein is CASSVPGQGQPQHF. The CDR3 bases are TGTGCCAGCAGCGTACCGGGACAGGGTCAGCCCCAGCATTTT. The full variable domain, completed using reference TRBV7-9 and TRBJ1-5, is DTGVSQNPRHKITKRGQNVTFRCDPISEHNRLYWYRQTLGQGPEFLTYFQNEAQLEKSRLLSDRFSAERPKGSFSTLEIQRTEQGDSAMYLCASSVPGQGQPQHFGDGTRLSIL.

This chain connects TRBV6-1 to TRBJ2-7; 7 bases line up with TRBD2. V dropped 3 bases and J dropped 5; count of bases not matched to a gene: 10. This CDR3 is 15 amino acids long. Germline-derived CDR1 and CDR2 are MNHNS and SASEGT. CDR3 sequence reads: CASSEPGGGSNEQYF. The DNA for the CDR3 is TGTGCCAGCAGTGAGCCGGGCGGGGGATCCAACGAGCAGTACTTC.

The CDR3 is CASAAAYGYTF. The CDR3 nucleotides are TGTGCCAGCGCGGCAGCGTATGGCTACACCTTC. The chain links TRBV6-5 to TRBJ1-2; no reliable D call. The CDR3 covers 11 residues. V lost 8 bases and J 5 bases, leaving 9 bases between the germline ends. The germline V gene encodes CDR1 MNHEY and CDR2 SVGAGI.

In DNA, the CDR3 is TGTGCCAGCAGTACCCACGGGTTAGAACCCAATCAGCCCCAGCATTTT. It is translated as CASSTHGLEPNQPQHF. V usage is TRBV2 and J usage is TRBJ1-5, with D unclear. Deletions cut 5 bases from V and 3 bases from J, with 17 bases between. There are 16 residues in the CDR3. Germline V gene lookup returns CDR1 SNHLY and CDR2 FYNNEI.

The chain combines TRBV14 with TRBJ2-7; D gene uncertain. CDR3 length equals 11 residues. Trimming stripped 1 base from V and 9 bases from J, with 7 bases between. Germline CDR1 and CDR2: SGHDN and FVKESK. As DNA, the CDR3 is TGTGCCAGCAGCCAAGGGGCCCCGCAGTACTTC. This encodes CASSQGAPQYF. The full variable domain, with the rest looked up from reference TRBV14 and TRBJ2-7, is EAGVTQFPSHSVIEKGQTVTLRCDPISGHDNLYWYRRVMGKEIKFLLHFVKESKQDESGMPNNRFLAERTGGTYSTLKVQPAELEDSGVYFCASSQGAPQYFGPGTRLTVT.

V is TRBV21-1 and J is TRBJ1-1; the table's D call, TRBD1, was not checked against the DNA. TRBV21-1 constitutes a pseudogene. CDR3 length equals 15 residues. The CDR3 DNA reads TGTGCCAGCAGCAATCGGGGACAGGAATCACTGAAGTGGTTCTTT. This encodes CASSNRGQESLKWFF.

The chain combines TRBV7-9 with TRBJ2-1, with D perhaps matching TRBD2 (6 bases). The CDR3 runs to 15 residues. CDR1 and CDR2 from the germline V gene are SEHNR and FQNEAQ (reference sequence). Trimming stripped 5 bases from V and 4 bases from J, with 15 bases between. CDR3 DNA: TGTGCCAGCAGCCTGAGGACTATGGGGTACAATGAGCAGTTCTTC. It yields the protein CASSLRTMGYNEQFF.

The chain uses TRBV7-2 and TRBJ2-1; possibly TRBD2 for D (6 bases). CDR1 and CDR2 (germline): SGHTA, FQGNSA. The CDR3 has 15 residues. The V end lost 7 bases, the J end lost 1 base, and 14 bases lay between the germline ends. CDR3 coding DNA: TGTGCCAGCAACGGCGGCGGGGTTTCCTACAATGAGCAGTTCTTC. This gives the protein CASNGGGVSYNEQFF.

V is TRBV7-2 and J is TRBJ1-2; a possible D gene is TRBD1 (5 bases). CDR1 and CDR2 from the germline V gene are SGHTA and FQGNSA. The CDR3 extends over 15 amino acids. V lost 1 base and J 4 bases, leaving 13 bases between the germline ends. The DNA for the CDR3 is TGTGCCAGCAGCTTAGATGCAGGGCTGAGCTATGGCTACACCTTC. Its protein is CASSLDAGLSYGYTF.

V usage is TRBV28 and J usage is TRBJ1-2, with D hard to call. The CDR3 has 12 residues. Trimming left V 6 bases short and J 8 bases short, with 13 bases between. From germline, CDR1 is MDHEN and CDR2 SYDVKM. CDR3: CASSPGMRGYTF. CDR3 DNA: TGTGCCAGCAGCCCGGGAATGCGGGGCTACACCTTC.